Listed here are 9 T cell receptor beta chains from one sample, sequenced in a study of regulatory and conventional T cells in RAG deficiency. TCRdb's copy holds only in-frame clones and misses some; the assay was immunoSEQ multiplex PCR. The profile covers 20,000 to 25,000 clones, with 95% to 96% appearing a single time and 1% to 1.5% taken by the ten largest. The sorted conventional CD4+ T cells were CD25-low and CD127-high, with genomic DNA sequenced. This sample also belongs to another study, concerning regulatory T cells. From that study: The PCR used 52 TRBV and 13 TRBJ primers.

Sequencing used CD25- CD4+ T cells sorted from blood. Receptors were obtained from a human donor in good health.

Notes on this clone: A read error may produce the germline difference seen at one junction end. Other DNA sequences in the same sample also yield this CDR3. This rearrangement joins TRBV30 to TRBJ1-6, with D hard to call. Germline V CDR1 and CDR2: GTSNPN, SVGIG (reference sequence). CDR3 length: 15 amino acids. This CDR3 reads CAWTSAGFYNSPLHF. The CDR3 nucleotides read TGTGCCTGGACATCCGCGGGGTTCTATAATTCCCCCCTCCACTTT. Drawing the rest from reference TRBV30 and TRBJ1-6, the complete variable domain is SQTIHQWPATLVQPVGSPLSLECTVEGTSNPNLYWYRQAAGRGLQLLFYSVGIGQISSEVPQNLSASRPQDRQFILSSKKLLLSDSGFYLCAWTSAGFYNSPLHFGNGTRLTVT.

The chain couples TRBV30 to TRBJ1-1; maybe TRBD1 (5 bases). Trimming shortened V by 0 bases and J by 1 base, and 6 bases separated the two germline ends. The length of the CDR3 is 13 residues. The V gene's germline CDR1 is GTSNPN and CDR2 SVGIG (reference sequence). CDR3 sequence (DNA): TGTGCCTGGAGTGTACAGGAGAACACTGAAGCTTTCTTT. As protein: CAWSVQENTEAFF.

V is TRBV4-1 and J is TRBJ2-1; 13 bases map to TRBD2. The junction had 3 bases not matched to a gene; V was cut back by 5 bases and J by 2 bases. This CDR3 has 16 residues. In germline, CDR1 is MGHRA, CDR2 YSYEKL. This CDR3 reads CASSLGTSGTYNEQFF. The CDR3 bases are TGCGCCAGCAGCTTGGGGACTAGCGGGACCTACAATGAGCAGTTCTTC.

The rearrangement links TRBV10-3 to TRBJ1-2; D is possibly TRBD1 (5 bases). The germline CDR1 and CDR2 sequences are ENHRY and SYGVKD. The CDR3 spans 12 residues. Deletions cut 5 bases from V and 4 bases from J, with 8 bases between. This chain's CDR3 is CAISPDSYGYTF. CDR3 nucleotides: TGTGCCATCAGTCCAGACAGCTATGGCTACACCTTC.

The rearrangement joins TRBV5-5 to TRBJ2-3; 10 nucleotides line up with TRBD1. The CDR3 is made up of 15 amino acids. V was pared by 4 bases and J by 4 bases, with 6 bases of the junction left unmatched. Germline values: CDR1 SGHKS, CDR2 YYEKEE (reference sequence). This chain's CDR3 is CASSLRDRGPDTQYF. The CDR3 coding sequence is TGTGCCAGCAGCCTCCGGGACAGGGGTCCAGATACGCAGTATTTT.

The chain combines TRBV25-1 with TRBJ1-5; D is possibly TRBD1 (5 bases). The length of the CDR3 is 15 residues. V was trimmed by 2 bases and J by 3 bases, leaving 11 bases between them. Germline assignment: CDR1 MGHDK and CDR2 SYGVNS. The CDR3 reads CASSERQGPNQPQHF. The DNA for the CDR3 is TGTGCCAGCAGTGAAAGGCAGGGTCCCAATCAGCCCCAGCATTTT. Drawing the rest from reference TRBV25-1 and TRBJ1-5, the complete variable domain is EADIYQTPRYLVIGTGKKITLECSQTMGHDKMYWYQQDPGMELHLIHYSYGVNSTEKGDLSSESTVSRIRTEHFPLTLESARPSHTSQYLCASSERQGPNQPQHFGDGTRLSIL.

V usage is TRBV27 and J usage is TRBJ2-1; tentatively, D is TRBD2 (5 bases). The CDR3 totals 18 residues. Trimming removed 3 bases at V and 7 bases at J, with 25 bases between. Germline V gene sequence: CDR1 MNHEY, CDR2 SMNVEV (reference sequence). The CDR3 loop reads CASSLRAKTPSELNEQFF. The CDR3, as DNA: TGTGCCAGCAGTTTGAGGGCCAAAACACCCAGTGAGTTGAATGAGCAGTTCTTC.

The rearrangement links TRBV5-4 to TRBJ2-1; 7 positions agree with TRBD1. V lost 4 bases, J lost 8 bases, and 3 bases stayed unmatched. CDR3 length: 12 residues. CDR1 and CDR2 (germline): SGHNT, YYREEE (reference sequence). This CDR3 reads CASSHRGDEQFF. Written as DNA, the CDR3 is TGTGCCAGCAGCCACAGGGGAGATGAGCAGTTCTTC.

This clone came up once. This chain uses TRBV28 with TRBJ2-3; the match to TRBD2 covers 10 bases. J lost 7 bases, V lost 5 bases, and 6 bases had no gene match. The CDR3 contains 14 residues. From germline, CDR1 is MDHEN and CDR2 SYDVKM. This CDR3 reads CASSLAGASYTQYF. The CDR3 bases are TGTGCCAGCAGTCTAGCGGGGGCCTCATATACGCAGTATTTT.